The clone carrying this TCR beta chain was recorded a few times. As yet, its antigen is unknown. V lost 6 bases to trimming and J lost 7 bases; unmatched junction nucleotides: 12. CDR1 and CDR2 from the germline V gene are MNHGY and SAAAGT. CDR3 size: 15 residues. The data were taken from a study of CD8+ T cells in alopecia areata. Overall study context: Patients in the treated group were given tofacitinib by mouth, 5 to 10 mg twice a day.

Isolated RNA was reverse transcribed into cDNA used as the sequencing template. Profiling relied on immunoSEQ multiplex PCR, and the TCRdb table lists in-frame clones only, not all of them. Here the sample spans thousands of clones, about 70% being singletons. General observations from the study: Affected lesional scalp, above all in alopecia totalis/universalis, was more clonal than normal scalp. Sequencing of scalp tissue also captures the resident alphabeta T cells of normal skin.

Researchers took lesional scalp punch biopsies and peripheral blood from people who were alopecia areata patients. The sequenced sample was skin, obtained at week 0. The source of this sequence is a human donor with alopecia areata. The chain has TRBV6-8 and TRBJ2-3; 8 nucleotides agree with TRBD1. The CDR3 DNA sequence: TGTGCCAGCAGACCGCCGGACAGGGTGATAAATACGCAGTATTTT. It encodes CASRPPDRVINTQYF.